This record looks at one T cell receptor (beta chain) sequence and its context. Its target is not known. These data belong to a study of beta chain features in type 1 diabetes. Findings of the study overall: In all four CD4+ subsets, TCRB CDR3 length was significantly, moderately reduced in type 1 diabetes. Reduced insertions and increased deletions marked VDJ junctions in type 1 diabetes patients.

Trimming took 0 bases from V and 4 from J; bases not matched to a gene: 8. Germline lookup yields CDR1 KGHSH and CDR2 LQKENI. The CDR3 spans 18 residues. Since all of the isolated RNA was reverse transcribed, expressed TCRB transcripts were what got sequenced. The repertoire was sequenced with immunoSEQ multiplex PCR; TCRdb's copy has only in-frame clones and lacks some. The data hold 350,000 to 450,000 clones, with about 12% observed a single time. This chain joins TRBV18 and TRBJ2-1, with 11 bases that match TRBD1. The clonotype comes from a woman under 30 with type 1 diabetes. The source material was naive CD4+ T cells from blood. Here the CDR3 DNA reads TGTGCCAGCTCACCACCGGGACAGGGGGTACTCTGGTACAATGAGCAGTTCTTC. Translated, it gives CASSPPGQGVLWYNEQFF.